The 21 T cell receptor beta chains below were found in one sample sequenced in a study of T cells in Graves' hyperthyroidism and ophthalmopathy. Authors of the study amplified TCR beta CDR3 regions from RNA transcripts. The HTBI primer set was used in a first-round RT-PCR of the TCR CDR3. From the multiplex PCR reads, TCRdb called clonotypes with MiXCR, one entry per CDR3 protein. This sample has nearly 600,000 distinct CDR3 sequences, with approximately 15% found just once. The specimen sequenced was blood. The receptors stem from a woman aged 18-35 years with Graves' ophthalmopathy.

The table lists this clonotype with many counts. The chain employs TRBV15 and TRBJ2-7; TRBD2 is a possible D gene (6 bases). Trimming stripped 0 bases from V and 4 bases from J, with 7 bases between. CDR1 is LNHNV and CDR2 is YYDKDF in the germline V gene (reference sequence). This CDR3 region has 13 residues. CDR3 nucleotide sequence: TGTGCCACCAGCAGAGAGGAGGGGTACGAGCAGTACTTC. Its protein product is CATSREEGYEQYF.

With regard to this clonotype: A much more abundant neighbour one base away suggests this may be a read error. The chain recombines TRBV6-1 with TRBJ2-7; perhaps TRBD1 as D (6 bases). CDR3 length: 13 residues. Germline CDR1 is MNHNS and CDR2 is SASEGT. V was trimmed by 6 bases and J by 2 bases, leaving 11 bases between them. The CDR3 spells CASREAGAYEQYF. The DNA of the CDR3 is TGTGCCAGCAGGGAGGCAGGGGCCTACGAGCAGTACTTC.

This clonotype occurred many times. V and J are TRBV10-3 and TRBJ1-2; TRBD1 might be the D (5 bases). The V end was cut by 0 bases, the J end by 3 bases, with 5 bases between. Per germline, CDR1 ENHRY and CDR2 SYGVKD. The length of the CDR3 is 13 residues. This chain's CDR3 is CAISESGDYGYTF. CDR3 coding DNA: TGTGCCATCAGTGAGTCAGGGGACTATGGCTACACCTTC.

This clonotype was found many times. The genes are TRBV6-1 and TRBJ2-5; D is possibly TRBD2 (6 bases). Trimming removed 8 bases from V and 5 bases from J, with 24 bases in between. Per germline, CDR1 MNHNS and CDR2 SASEGT. The length of the CDR3 is 16 residues. In DNA, the CDR3 is TGTGCCAGCCACTCTGGGGGGTGGTTCGGAGTCGAGACCCAGTACTTC. Translating it yields CASHSGGWFGVETQYF.

This clonotype was detected many times. A much larger clone lies a single base off, so this may be a read error. The CDR3 is CASSLTSGRYEQYF. Here the CDR3 DNA reads TGTGCCAGCAGCCTGACTAGCGGGAGATACGAGCAGTACTTC. The chain is built from TRBV6-2 or TRBV6-3 and TRBJ2-7; 12 nucleotides agree with TRBD2. CDR1 and CDR2 from the germline V gene are MNHEY and SVGEGT. J was trimmed by 4 bases and V by 6 bases; bases with no gene match: 4. The CDR3 spans 14 residues.

This clonotype was seen at least ten times. The chain couples TRBV6-2 or TRBV6-3 to TRBJ2-7; 10 bases agree with TRBD2. V lost 7 bases and J lost 4; bases outside the gene matches: 10. From germline, CDR1 is MNHEY and CDR2 SVGEGT. The CDR3 contains 15 residues. CDR3 sequence (DNA): TGTGCCAGCACCACGAGACTAGCGGGTTCATACGAGCAGTACTTC. Protein: CASTTRLAGSYEQYF.

This clonotype was observed a few times. The chain is built from TRBV5-6 and TRBJ1-5; D may be TRBD1 (6 bases). Trimming cost V 0 bases and J 7 bases, with 11 bases left between them. Germline CDR1 reads SGHDT; CDR2 reads YYEEEE. CDR3 length: 14 amino acids. CDR3 loop: CASSLAQGHQPQHF. CDR3 nucleotide sequence: TGTGCCAGCAGCTTGGCCCAGGGACACCAGCCCCAGCATTTT. Using reference TRBV5-6 and TRBJ1-5 for the parts outside the CDR3, the full variable domain is DAGVTQSPTHLIKTRGQQVTLRCSPKSGHDTVSWYQQALGQGPQFIFQYYEEEERQRGNFPDRFSGHQFPNYSSELNVNALLLGDSALYLCASSLAQGHQPQHFGDGTRLSIL.

The sample holds many counts of this clonotype. This chain uses TRBV18 with TRBJ1-5; no clear D gene. Deletions cut 5 bases from V and 1 base from J, with 12 bases between. CDR1 KGHSH and CDR2 LQKENI come from the germline V gene. This CDR3 spans 15 amino acids. CDR3 sequence (DNA): TGTGCCAGCTCAGCACAATCAACGAGCAATCAGCCCCAGCATTTT. Translated, it gives CASSAQSTSNQPQHF.

The chain joins TRBV7-9 to TRBJ1-5; D is undetermined. This CDR3 has 17 amino acids. In germline, CDR1 is SEHNR, CDR2 FQNEAQ (reference sequence). V was trimmed by 4 bases and J by 0 bases, leaving 16 bases between them. The chain's CDR3 is CASSSTRETYSNQPQHF. The DNA of the CDR3 is TGTGCCAGCAGCTCAACCCGGGAAACATATAGCAATCAGCCCCAGCATTTT.

This clonotype has a count of ten or more. V gene TRBV11-2 combines with J gene TRBJ2-5; D remains ambiguous. Trimming stripped 8 bases from V and 5 bases from J, with 12 bases between. CDR1 is SGHAT and CDR2 is FQNNGV in the germline V gene. The CDR3 consists of 12 residues. The CDR3 is CASASALETQYF. CDR3 nucleotide sequence: TGTGCCAGCGCCTCAGCGCTCGAGACCCAGTACTTC.

This clonotype was recorded at least ten times. The chain employs TRBV27 and TRBJ2-3; 7 bases map to TRBD1. The germline gives CDR1 MNHEY, CDR2 SMNVEV (reference sequence). The trim removed 5 bases at V and 11 bases at J, leaving 13 bases unmatched. This CDR3 has 14 residues. The DNA for the CDR3 is TGTGCCAGCAGTACGACAGGGTGGGTCCATGGGCAGTATTTT. It translates to CASSTTGWVHGQYF.

Many counts were recorded for this clonotype. The rearrangement joins TRBV7-2 to TRBJ2-1, with 9 positions matching TRBD1. The germline V gene encodes CDR1 SGHTA and CDR2 FQGNSA. After removal of 3 bases from V and 7 bases from J, the junction contained 7 bases not matched to a gene. This CDR3 is built from 15 residues. The CDR3 region has the DNA TGTGCCAGCAGCTTTTCCGGACAGGGGAGGAATGAGCAGTTCTTC. It codes for CASSFSGQGRNEQFF.

This clonotype was recorded many times. V and J are TRBV12-3 or TRBV12-4 and TRBJ2-5; D is undetermined. V was trimmed by 3 bases and J by 5 bases, leaving 10 bases between them. This CDR3 is 13 amino acids long. The DNA for the CDR3 is TGTGCCAGCAGTTTTTCAGCGCGTGAGACCCAGTACTTC. Translating gives CASSFSARETQYF.

Many counts were recorded for this clonotype. The chain uses TRBV28 and TRBJ2-7, with TRBD1 identical over 7 bases. J lost 6 bases, V lost 5 bases, and 13 bases had no gene match. The CDR3 contains 15 residues. Germline V lookup: CDR1 MDHEN, CDR2 SYDVKM. The CDR3 sequence is CASSPPRDSHFEQYF. In DNA form, the CDR3 reads TGTGCCAGCAGTCCACCCCGGGACAGCCACTTCGAGCAGTACTTC.

This clonotype was detected a few times. The V and J genes are TRBV3-1 and TRBJ2-2, with a weak D call TRBD2 (6 bases). This CDR3 is built from 14 residues. Germline loops: CDR1 LGHDT, CDR2 YNNKEL (reference sequence). Trimming stripped 3 bases from V and 6 bases from J, with 11 bases between. The CDR3: CASSQGGGPGELFF. The CDR3 DNA reads as TGTGCCAGCAGCCAGGGGGGAGGACCCGGGGAGCTGTTTTTT.

As concerns this clonotype: Germline and junction disagree at one end, which may indicate a read error. The rearrangement links TRBV27 to TRBJ1-2; 9 positions match TRBD1. The CDR3 length is 16 residues. CDR1 is MNHEY and CDR2 is SMNVEV in the germline V gene (reference sequence). CDR3 DNA: TGTGTCAGCAGTCCCGGACAGGGGCTACTACGGTATGGCTACACCTTC. Its translation: CVSSPGQGLLRYGYTF.

Of note for this clonotype: The junction and the germline gene differ at one end; a read error may be behind it. This sequence joins TRBV7-9 and TRBJ2-7; D may be TRBD2 (5 bases). The CDR3 contains 13 residues. Per germline, CDR1 SEHNR and CDR2 FQNEAQ (reference sequence). As DNA, the CDR3 is TGTGCCGGCAGCTTAGGAAGCGGCTACGAGCAGTACTTC. Residues: CAGSLGSGYEQYF.

This clonotype was found a few times. This clone may be a read error of a much larger clone one base away. The chain combines TRBV7-9 with TRBJ2-5, with a weak D call TRBD1 (5 bases). Trimming shortened V by 1 base and J by 4 bases, and 10 bases separated the two germline ends. The V gene's germline CDR1 is SEHNR and CDR2 FQNEAQ (reference sequence). The CDR3 extends over 14 amino acids. DNA of the CDR3: TGTGCCAGCAGCTTAGTAAGGGGCACAGAGACCCAGTACTTC. This codes for CASSLVRGTETQYF.

This clonotype occurred many times. V and J are TRBV27 and TRBJ1-1, with 7 bases matching TRBD1. Trimming took 2 bases from V and 8 from J; bases not matched to a gene: 8. Germline CDR1 is MNHEY and CDR2 is SMNVEV (reference sequence). The CDR3 spans 14 residues. The CDR3 sequence: CASSLGGTAVEAFF. In nucleotides, the CDR3 is TGTGCCAGCAGTTTAGGGGGGACAGCCGTAGAAGCTTTCTTT.

The CDR3 loop is CASSVHRGRTGELFF. The DNA of the CDR3 is TGTGCCAGTAGTGTACACAGGGGGAGGACCGGGGAGCTGTTTTTT. The gene calls are TRBV19 and TRBJ2-2; TRBD1 aligns across 8 bases. The germline V gene has CDR1 LNHDA and CDR2 SQIVND (reference sequence). The CDR3 has 15 residues. With 5 bases clipped from V and 5 bases from J, the junction kept 7 bases outside the gene matches. Looking up the rest from reference TRBV19 and TRBJ2-2 gives the full variable domain: DGGITQSPKYLFRKEGQNVTLSCEQNLNHDAMYWYRQDPGQGLRLIYYSQIVNDFQKGDIAEGYSVSREKKESFPLTVTSAQKNPTAFYLCASSVHRGRTGELFFGEGSRLTVL.

This clonotype was counted at least ten times. The junction departs from the called germline gene at one end, perhaps through a read error. The chain couples TRBV7-7 to TRBJ2-2; D tentatively fits TRBD1 or TRBD2 (5 bases each). CDR1 SSHAT and CDR2 FNYEAQ come from the germline V gene (reference sequence). CDR3 length: 15 amino acids. This CDR3 reads CASSLEAGTTGELFF. The CDR3, as DNA: TGTGCTAGCAGCTTAGAGGCAGGGACCACCGGGGAGCTGTTTTTT.